This T cell receptor beta chain was found in a study of CD8+ T cells in alopecia areata. Study background: Scalp area affected, as a percentage, set the severity score of treated patients. Study conclusions and caveats: With patients, TCR sharing proved less clear than in mice, a difference possibly related to HLA. Greater clonality was observed in lesional scalp samples, especially alopecia totalis/universalis, versus normal scalp. Tofacitinib produced a significant decrease in scalp clonality and in expanded CD8+ clones among the top 100.

In its sample, this clone was seen a few times. Its target is not known. Extracted from the samples, RNA was reverse transcribed into cDNA to serve as the sequencing template. TCRdb keeps only in-frame clones here, not all; method: immunoSEQ multiplex PCR. The data contain 100,000 to 150,000 clones, over 60% of them singletons. Treatment: oral pan-JAK inhibitor, 5-10 mg twice daily. Per germline, CDR1 SNHLY and CDR2 FYNNEI. Trimming stripped 7 bases from V and 7 bases from J, with 16 bases between. This CDR3 is 13 amino acids long. The material sequenced was CD4+ T cells sorted from blood, taken at week 4, from a patient treated with tofacitinib. The sequence was collected from a human donor with alopecia areata. The rearrangement joins TRBV2 to TRBJ1-1; D unresolved. The CDR3 is CASTYRVLDEAFF. The CDR3 DNA reads as TGTGCCAGCACTTATAGGGTATTGGATGAAGCTTTCTTT. Full variable domain (remainder filled in from reference TRBV2 and TRBJ1-1): EPEVTQTPSHQVTQMGQEVILRCVPISNHLYFYWYRQILGQKVEFLVSFYNNEISEKSEIFDDQFSVERPDGSNFTLKIRSTKLEDSAMYFCASTYRVLDEAFFGQGTRLTVV.